This TCR beta chain derives from a study of T cells after yellow fever vaccination. Whole-study context: Each low-cell-number fraction was prepared by means of SMART-Seq v4 Ultra Low Input.

V was clipped by 8 bases and J by 4 bases, with 15 bases between them. The CDR3 consists of 13 residues. Germline values: CDR1 DFQATT, CDR2 SNEGSKA (reference sequence). Template switching by 5'RACE produced TCR cDNA, adding a universal primer site and UMIs. TCRdb ran MiXCR on the 5' RACE reads and lists one entry per CDR3 protein. The table records 200,000 to 300,000 distinct CDR3 sequences, more than 6.5% of them present only once. Whole-study results and caveats: A secondary response was less intense yet reached its peak sooner, at day 5 versus 15. Post-booster repertoires contained most primary-vaccination clones again (roughly 96% CD4, 88% CD8).

This clonotype was observed at least ten times. Its antigen is not known. Sequenced material: CD4+ T cells sorted from PBMCs, taken on the day of the yellow fever booster vaccination. The clonotype comes from a man under 40 who received the YFV17D yellow fever vaccine. The rearrangement links TRBV20-1 to TRBJ2-1; D ambiguous. The CDR3 region is CSIRQRFYNEQFF. The CDR3 coding sequence is TGCAGTATTAGGCAGCGCTTTTACAATGAGCAGTTCTTC.